This T cell receptor (beta chain) was sequenced for a study of blood T cell repertoires in COVID-19. The repertoire was sequenced with immunoSEQ multiplex PCR; TCRdb's copy has only in-frame clones and lacks some. In the table there are approximately 240,000 clones, 75% to 95% of which are singletons. Germline loops: CDR1 MNHEY, CDR2 SMNVEV (reference sequence). The CDR3 contains 15 residues. The ends were cut back, 2 bases at V and 8 bases at J, with 13 bases in the middle. Cohort 3 donors counted as recovered after two negative PCRs, clearance, or resolved symptoms. The material sequenced was PBMCs or T cells enriched from blood (not recorded which). This clonotype originated in a woman aged 18-29 years who had recovered from COVID-19. The chain uses TRBV27 and TRBJ1-6; D is uncertain. The CDR3 nucleotides are TGTGCCAGCAGTTTAGGCGGCACGGCATATTCACCCCTCCACTTT. It specifies CASSLGGTAYSPLHF.